This T cell receptor (beta chain) is drawn from a study of blood T cell repertoires in COVID-19 (dated by TCRdb to the early 2020s). Regarding the study in general: Samples covering the acute and convalescent phases of COVID-19 were provided by collaborators in the United States, Italy and Spain. The material from the prospective study consisted of cDNA or gDNA derived from T cells, B-cell-depleted T cells, or PBMCs. Subjects who had been exposed to COVID-19, were actively infected with it, or had recovered from it provided the deeply sampled blood TCRbeta repertoires that made up the dataset. The repertoires were released in a freely available public database meant as a resource for research on the immune response to SARS-CoV-2. Samples came from the ongoing ImmuneRACE study (first 160 participants) plus 1,254 subjects from 6 global collaborators. A de-identified subject ID, COVID-19 status, age in years and sex were almost always included in the sample metadata. Where available, HLA class I and class II types were taken from metadata supplied by the sample provider and were not determined by assay-based typing. Study-wide conclusions, independent of this receptor: How much clinical and demographic metadata was included differed by source and by participant, and the metadata was provided uncurated.

Compared with germline, V lacks 2 bases and J lacks 2 bases; bases without a gene match: 3. The CDR3 spans 14 residues, from the cysteine through the phenylalanine. Here the CDR3 DNA is all that survives: 42 bases in frame from base 1. The germline V gene sets CDR1 to SGHDT and CDR2 to YYEEEE. Participants in the prospective study were enrolled through a virtual design, were aged roughly 18 to 90 years, and lived in approximately 24 United States geographic areas. To assign participants to cohorts, the prospective study relied on clinical history that participants themselves reported in a screening survey and a study questionnaire. Recovered participants in ImmuneRACE Cohort 3 were defined as having two consecutive negative NP/OP PCR tests, clearance from a healthcare professional, or resolution of symptoms. In the prospective study, whole blood, serum and a nasopharyngeal or oropharyngeal swab were collected from each participant by mobile phlebotomists. Additional blood draws and questionnaires over a roughly two-month period could optionally be provided by prospective study participants. Before DNA extraction, prospective study blood samples were shipped either frozen or at room temperature.

TCRbeta CDR3 regions were amplified from genomic DNA using the immunoSEQ Assay, a bias-controlled multiplex PCR. As for the authors' bioinformatics: The number of nucleated cells in each sample was estimated by amplification of reference gene primers within the assay. To quantify the absolute abundance of each unique TCRbeta CDR3 rearrangement, sequence reads were collapsed and filtered. Productive Simpson clonality was computed per sample as the square root of Simpson's diversity index over productive rearrangements. Entries here come from immuneACCESS through TCRdb and include only in-frame sequences with V and J called. Some clones fail to appear in such tables; in the studies checked, an unresolved V gene covers under half of the shortfall, and the cause of the remainder is unknown. Clone size and V and J calls were adopted from that table, with D and trimming inferred from the DNA. For this sample there are 490,000 or so clones; approximately 88% appear just once. Jointly, the top ten make up about 2% of the sample.

Worth noting for this clone: There is no known antigen for this receptor. One base away there is no much larger clone; base qualities are not given. The same CDR3 can be traced to other DNA sequences in this sample.

The receptor was isolated from a woman in her thirties or forties who had recovered from COVID-19. Sequenced: PBMCs or T cells enriched from blood (not recorded which). The rearranged chain carries TRBV5-6 and TRBJ2-7; 8 central bases correspond to TRBD1. The encoded CDR3 is CASSLGTGAYEQYF. The DNA sequence is given as TGTGCCAGCAGCTTAGGGACAGGAGCCTACGAGCAGTACTTC.